This record concerns one TCR beta chain sequence. What antigen it recognizes has not been identified. One junction end disagrees with the germline gene, perhaps due to a read error. The library was generated by 5' RACE. TCRdb records Illumina HiSeq 2500 as the sequencer. A second PCR of roughly 7 to 11 cycles was performed with a sample-barcoded 5' primer and a J-beta primer mix. Each TCR beta cDNA molecule received a unique molecular identifier from a template-switch 5' adaptor carrying 12 random nucleotides. Each sample yielded at least 2.5 million CDR3-containing paired-end reads. The Mint cDNA synthesis kit, primed by a TRBC-specific oligonucleotide, was used to synthesize first-strand cDNA from all RNA. Following uracil-DNA glycosylase treatment, a first 18-cycle PCR with universal primers M1SS and BC2_uni_R was performed on all cDNA. The authors' analysis ran thus. For normalization, 1 million high-quality reads, each with a distinct molecular identifier, were randomly selected from each sample. Instead of being binned into consensus sequences, reads that shared molecular identifiers were thrown out. MiTCR, with a Q25 quality threshold and the strictest error-elimination algorithm, was used for CDR3 identification, clonotype clustering and error correction. Lower-bound total TCR beta diversity was estimated with a nonparametric unseen species model using Euler transformation. The public sequencing data were trimmed at Q25 with fastp and processed into clonotypes with MiXCR by TCRdb, which kept only in-frame beta chains. Identical CDR3 proteins give one entry, which carries the most common genes and DNA. TCRdb assigned the V and J calls; the authors' analysis was not used. This sample lists about 640,000 distinct CDR3 sequences; about 30% were detected once. The ten largest clones represent 15% to 17% of the sample.

This sample was included in a study of blood T cells in healthy people across ages (dated by TCRdb to about 2015). The study in broad terms: In model experiments, roughly one uniquely barcoded TCR beta cDNA molecule per two T cells was captured by template switching. Using deep sequencing normalized with unique cDNA molecular identifiers, the study measured how TCR beta repertoire diversity changes with age. The donors were divided into four age groups: young (average about 16 years), middle-aged (roughly 40), aged (about 62) and long-lived (roughly 82). To avoid experimental bias, donors of different ages were distributed randomly across sequencing lanes. Using the same blood draw, the study looked at two additional independent replicas of 1 million unique cDNA reads for two donors, one aged 18 to 30 and the other aged 80 or older. Overall study outcomes, separate from this receptor: Observed TCR beta diversity correlated strongly with the percentage of naive T cells measured by flow cytometry. Bulk unsorted PBMC profiling prevented conclusive comparison of naive and antigen-experienced compartments. As age increased, observed TCR beta diversity per million T cells dropped in a roughly linear way, and a significant reduction was already evident by age 40. Because the CMV infection status of the donors was unknown, age-related changes in expanded clonotypes may potentially have been confounded. Compared with the aged group, the long-lived group had more naive CD4+ T cells, fewer expanded clones and increased TCR diversity, suggesting age selection. Estimates of total diversity from one million sequenced T cells were regarded as lower bounds and underestimates.

Donors were 40 or so systemically healthy Caucasian individuals from Russia aged roughly 6 to 90 years. Ten milliliters of peripheral blood were drawn from each donor into EDTA-treated Vacutainer tubes. Ficoll-Paque density-gradient centrifugation was used to isolate PBMCs, with at least 7 million obtained per sample. Total RNA was extracted from PBMCs with Trizol reagent, with at least 6 micrograms obtained per sample. For every donor, an aliquot of PBMCs went through flow cytometry to measure the percentages of naive CD45RAhigh/CD27high T cells. The CDR3, from cysteine to phenylalanine, totals 13 residues. The CDR3 DNA has 39 bases and is translated from base 1. CDR1 and CDR2 are drawn from the germline V gene: SGHRS, YFSETQ.

Sample: blood. Recombination linked TRBV5-1 to TRBJ2-7; tentative D gene TRBD1, with 6 bases matching. The source of this sequence is a woman older than 75 in good health. The nucleotide sequence is TGCGCCGGCAGGACAGAAGCCACCTACGAGCAGTACTTC. The resulting protein is CAGRTEATYEQYF.